This is a list of T cell receptor beta chains from one sample in a study of T cells in Graves' hyperthyroidism and ophthalmopathy. MiXCR was run by TCRdb on the multiplex PCR reads, yielding one entry per CDR3 protein. Of around 560,000 distinct CDR3 sequences in the sample, 16% are singletons; the top ten hold 18%. Sequencing used blood. These receptor sequences come from a woman under 30 with Graves' hyperthyroidism. Each CDR3 is given without its conserved first and last residue. The order of the fields is clone size, J gene, V gene, D gene, CDR3 protein. A D gene is named only where the DNA matches it firmly. Clone size, where shown, is once, few, many, or a class for clones that have expanded.

clone size: -; J gene: TRBJ2-2; V gene: TRBV6-2/TRBV6-3; D gene: -; CDR3 protein: ASGSVNTGELF
clone size: -; J gene: TRBJ1-2; V gene: TRBV13; D gene: TRBD1; CDR3 protein: ASSFTSQGALGYT
clone size: few; J gene: TRBJ1-2; V gene: TRBV29-1; D gene: TRBD1; CDR3 protein: SGREGASGYT
clone size: few; J gene: TRBJ1-3; V gene: TRBV28; D gene: -; CDR3 protein: ASILSGSGNTIY
clone size: many; J gene: TRBJ2-1; V gene: TRBV30; D gene: -; CDR3 protein: AWSVLAGLTNEQF
clone size: few; J gene: TRBJ2-3; V gene: TRBV4-2; D gene: TRBD2; CDR3 protein: ASSQGNSGRADTQY
clone size: many; J gene: TRBJ1-1; V gene: TRBV30; D gene: -; CDR3 protein: AWSPVGRITAF
clone size: few; J gene: TRBJ2-7; V gene: TRBV4-2; D gene: -; CDR3 protein: ASSQVGDVYEQY
clone size: -; J gene: TRBJ2-5; V gene: TRBV7-2; D gene: -; CDR3 protein: ASSLGGVFRETQY
clone size: -; J gene: TRBJ2-1; V gene: TRBV24-1; D gene: TRBD2; CDR3 protein: ATGGEGGRNNEQF
clone size: -; J gene: TRBJ2-5; V gene: TRBV7-2; D gene: TRBD1; CDR3 protein: ASNLQTGGTETQY
clone size: many; J gene: TRBJ2-1; V gene: TRBV5-1; D gene: TRBD1; CDR3 protein: ASSPLGQPSGEQF
clone size: few; J gene: TRBJ2-4; V gene: TRBV6-2/TRBV6-3; D gene: -; CDR3 protein: ASSFGSFLAKNIQY
clone size: -; J gene: TRBJ1-2; V gene: TRBV18; D gene: -; CDR3 protein: ASSPNRELNYGYT
clone size: many; J gene: TRBJ2-5; V gene: TRBV3-1; D gene: -; CDR3 protein: ASWGSLGETQY
clone size: -; J gene: TRBJ1-4; V gene: TRBV18; D gene: -; CDR3 protein: ASSPQGQRGEKLF
clone size: -; J gene: TRBJ1-4; V gene: TRBV19; D gene: -; CDR3 protein: ASSPKDGYKLF
clone size: few; J gene: TRBJ2-3; V gene: TRBV6-2/TRBV6-3; D gene: -; CDR3 protein: ASNPGGGRQDTQY
clone size: many; J gene: TRBJ2-1; V gene: TRBV20-1; D gene: -; CDR3 protein: SALNKGQGRNEQF
clone size: many; J gene: TRBJ2-7; V gene: TRBV28; D gene: TRBD1; CDR3 protein: ASKEGASYEQY
clone size: -; J gene: TRBJ1-3; V gene: TRBV6-1; D gene: -; CDR3 protein: ASRKDSGNTIY
clone size: many; J gene: TRBJ2-3; V gene: TRBV2; D gene: -; CDR3 protein: ASSGSGSSTDTQY
clone size: many; J gene: TRBJ2-1; V gene: TRBV7-9; D gene: TRBD2; CDR3 protein: ASSLELAGSYNEQF
clone size: many; J gene: TRBJ2-1; V gene: TRBV12-3/TRBV12-4; D gene: TRBD2; CDR3 protein: ASSFLLGRKRNEQF
clone size: -; J gene: TRBJ2-5; V gene: TRBV4-3; D gene: -; CDR3 protein: ASSQDWMVTGSPETQY
clone size: many; J gene: TRBJ2-7; V gene: TRBV13; D gene: TRBD2; CDR3 protein: ASSLDSTGGREQY
clone size: -; J gene: TRBJ2-1; V gene: TRBV20-1; D gene: TRBD1; CDR3 protein: SASGTGGNEQF
clone size: -; J gene: TRBJ2-1; V gene: TRBV18; D gene: TRBD2; CDR3 protein: ASSSAPPSGRATYNEQF
clone size: -; J gene: TRBJ2-2; V gene: TRBV5-1; D gene: -; CDR3 protein: ASSLVGTANTGELF
clone size: -; J gene: TRBJ1-2; V gene: TRBV12-3/TRBV12-4; D gene: TRBD1; CDR3 protein: ASSLWGTGSGYT
clone size: many; J gene: TRBJ1-1; V gene: TRBV7-8; D gene: -; CDR3 protein: ASSLGGQEAF
clone size: many; J gene: TRBJ1-5; V gene: TRBV20-1; D gene: -; CDR3 protein: SASGRGSQPQH
clone size: many; J gene: TRBJ2-7; V gene: TRBV28; D gene: -; CDR3 protein: ASSPSQPSYEQY
clone size: many; J gene: TRBJ1-2; V gene: TRBV7-2; D gene: -; CDR3 protein: ASSQPGFGGYT
clone size: -; J gene: TRBJ2-1; V gene: TRBV5-1; D gene: TRBD2; CDR3 protein: ASSLAGLAAPQGNEQF
clone size: many; J gene: TRBJ1-5; V gene: TRBV6-1; D gene: -; CDR3 protein: ASSEGHYGGQPQH
clone size: many; J gene: TRBJ1-1; V gene: TRBV11-2; D gene: -; CDR3 protein: ASSFSEHTEAF
clone size: -; J gene: TRBJ1-4; V gene: TRBV28; D gene: TRBD1; CDR3 protein: ASRSGTGANEKLF
clone size: -; J gene: TRBJ1-6; V gene: TRBV5-1; D gene: -; CDR3 protein: ASSLGGVSDSPLH
clone size: -; J gene: TRBJ2-2; V gene: TRBV3-1; D gene: TRBD1; CDR3 protein: ASSPGQGITGELF
clone size: few; J gene: TRBJ1-5; V gene: TRBV24-1; D gene: -; CDR3 protein: ATSEPGDQPQH
clone size: -; J gene: TRBJ2-1; V gene: TRBV7-3; D gene: -; CDR3 protein: ASSLTIYNEQF
clone size: many; J gene: TRBJ2-3; V gene: TRBV18; D gene: TRBD2; CDR3 protein: ASSQTSLSTDTQY
clone size: -; J gene: TRBJ2-5; V gene: TRBV24-1; D gene: -; CDR3 protein: ATSDPRGDREETQY
clone size: -; J gene: TRBJ1-5; V gene: TRBV12-3/TRBV12-4; D gene: -; CDR3 protein: ASSWGGRYQPQH
clone size: many; J gene: TRBJ1-2; V gene: TRBV20-1; D gene: TRBD1; CDR3 protein: SASTGALGYT
clone size: few; J gene: TRBJ2-2; V gene: TRBV10-3; D gene: -; CDR3 protein: AISGDWGNTGELF
clone size: many; J gene: TRBJ1-2; V gene: TRBV18; D gene: -; CDR3 protein: ASSPSPGGYGYT
clone size: -; J gene: TRBJ2-1; V gene: TRBV19; D gene: TRBD2; CDR3 protein: ASSIYSGEYNEQF
clone size: -; J gene: TRBJ2-1; V gene: TRBV20-1; D gene: TRBD2; CDR3 protein: SAATSGRAWSYNEQF
clone size: -; J gene: TRBJ2-1; V gene: TRBV7-3; D gene: TRBD1; CDR3 protein: ASRSKGTGIWNEQF
clone size: many; J gene: TRBJ2-1; V gene: TRBV12-3/TRBV12-4; D gene: -; CDR3 protein: ASSLEGEIPNEQF
clone size: -; J gene: TRBJ1-4; V gene: TRBV12-3/TRBV12-4; D gene: TRBD1; CDR3 protein: ASSLVVWTGGKLF
clone size: -; J gene: TRBJ1-4; V gene: TRBV14; D gene: TRBD1; CDR3 protein: ASSQQGVRNEKLF
clone size: many; J gene: TRBJ2-2; V gene: TRBV7-9; D gene: -; CDR3 protein: ASSLVSTGELF
clone size: many; J gene: TRBJ2-7; V gene: TRBV2; D gene: TRBD1; CDR3 protein: ARGQGLGYEQY
clone size: few; J gene: TRBJ1-3; V gene: TRBV10-3; D gene: -; CDR3 protein: AIQKEPNTIY
clone size: many; J gene: TRBJ2-3; V gene: TRBV7-9; D gene: -; CDR3 protein: ASSLVGSDTDTQY
clone size: -; J gene: TRBJ1-2; V gene: TRBV24-1; D gene: -; CDR3 protein: ATSDYYGYT